This record covers a single TCR beta chain. Its antigen is as yet unknown. The data derive from a study of early T cells in non-severe SARS-CoV-2 infection. In the study overall: Investigators sequenced bulk RNA drawn from unsorted whole blood, and chains remained unpaired.

The TCR library protocol was used to attach unique molecular identifiers. These identifiers were attached to individual cDNA molecules. MiXCR was run by TCRdb on the 5' RACE reads, yielding one entry per CDR3 protein. Among roughly 53,000 distinct CDR3 sequences, less than 11% were seen once, and the ten largest hold 4.5%. The study, taken as a whole, reports: Using VDJdb, the matching emphasized anti-spike CD8 responses while missing private and CD4 specificities.

The length of the CDR3 is 12 residues. V lost 7 bases, J lost 6 bases, and 9 bases lay in between. CDR1 MDHEN and CDR2 SYDVKM come from the germline V gene. This TCR was recovered from an adult who was a healthcare worker with PCR-confirmed SARS-CoV-2 infection or an uninfected control (not recorded which). The sequenced sample consisted of whole blood. The V and J genes are TRBV28 and TRBJ2-2; D is undetermined. CDR3 region: CASKVFAGELFF. The CDR3 DNA is TGTGCCAGCAAGGTATTCGCCGGGGAGCTGTTTTTT.